This is a list of T cell receptor beta chains from one sample in a study of vaccination and CD4 T cells after COVID-19. These receptors have no known antigen. Each CDR3 protein gets one entry after TCRdb re-called the PCR reads with MiXCR. This repertoire shows thousands of distinct CDR3 sequences, 45% to 55% found once; its top ten account for approximately 17%. Sample: CD4+ T cells from blood, cultured in vitro. The receptors derive from a human donor who had recovered from COVID-19. CDR3s include the opening cysteine and the closing phenylalanine or tryptophan. The D gene is left open where the match is weak. Clone size, where shown, is once, few, many, or a class for clones that have expanded.

DNA: TGTGCCAGCAGCCCTATAGCGGGGGGGGGCACAGATACGCAGTATTTT
CDR3: CASSPIAGGGTDTQYF
V: TRBV6-1
D: TRBD2
size: NA
J: TRBJ2-3

DNA: TGTGCCAGCAGTGAAGCGCCCCCGGGACACCCCTATGGCTACACCTTC
CDR3: CASSEAPPGHPYGYTF
V: TRBV6-1
D: NA
size: few
J: TRBJ1-2

DNA: TGTGCCAGCAGCTCGCAGGGACTAGCGGGATCCCAAGAGACCCAGTACTTC
CDR3: CASSSQGLAGSQETQYF
V: TRBV11-2
D: TRBD2
size: large
J: TRBJ2-5

DNA: TGTGCCAGCAGTCCAAGGACAGGGAAAGGCTACACCTTC
CDR3: CASSPRTGKGYTF
V: TRBV6-1
D: TRBD1
size: few
J: TRBJ1-2

DNA: TGTGCCAGCAGTTACACTTACGCCTCCTACGAGCAGTACTTC
CDR3: CASSYTYASYEQYF
V: TRBV6-5
D: NA
size: NA
J: TRBJ2-7

DNA: TGTGCCAGCAGCTTAAACGGACAGGGGGCTTCACCCCTCCACTTT
CDR3: CASSLNGQGASPLHF
V: TRBV7-9
D: TRBD1
size: NA
J: TRBJ1-6

DNA: TGTGCCAGCAGCCTGGGTCCCTTCTATGGCTACACCTTC
CDR3: CASSLGPFYGYTF
V: TRBV11-2
D: NA
size: large
J: TRBJ1-2

DNA: TGTGCCAGCAGTGAAGCGACGAGCTCCTACAATGAGCAGTTCTTC
CDR3: CASSEATSSYNEQFF
V: TRBV2
D: NA
size: once
J: TRBJ2-1

DNA: TGTGCCAGCAGTTCCGGAGACAGGGACACCGGGGAGCTGTTTTTT
CDR3: CASSSGDRDTGELFF
V: TRBV27
D: TRBD1
size: few
J: TRBJ2-2

DNA: TGTGCCAGCAGTGCTAAGGGAAGCAATTCACCCCTCCACTTT
CDR3: CASSAKGSNSPLHF
V: TRBV2
D: NA
size: NA
J: TRBJ1-6

DNA: TGTGCCAGCAGTACGGGACAGGGGAGAGAACAGCCCCAGCATTTT
CDR3: CASSTGQGREQPQHF
V: TRBV2
D: TRBD1
size: few
J: TRBJ1-5